This entry features one T cell receptor (beta chain) sequence. This clonotype was observed a few times. Its target antigen remains unknown. No quality values exist for individual bases; no much larger clone is one base distant. To prepare the library, 5' RACE was applied. TCRdb shows the sequencer as Illumina HiSeq 2500. A second PCR of roughly 7 to 11 cycles was performed with a sample-barcoded 5' primer and a J-beta primer mix. A unique molecular identifier was introduced onto each TCR beta cDNA molecule by a template-switch 5' adaptor carrying 12 random nucleotides. Each sample yielded at least 2.5 million CDR3-containing paired-end reads. First-strand cDNA was synthesized from all RNA with the Mint cDNA synthesis kit, primed by a TRBC-specific oligonucleotide. Following uracil-DNA glycosylase treatment, all cDNA underwent a first 18-cycle PCR with the universal primers M1SS and BC2_uni_R. From the authors' description of their analysis: For normalization, 1 million high-quality reads were randomly selected from each sample, with every read carrying a distinct molecular identifier. Reads with shared molecular identifiers were discarded instead of being binned into consensus sequences. MiTCR, run with a Q25 quality threshold and the strictest error-elimination algorithm, handled CDR3 identification, clonotype clustering and error correction. A nonparametric unseen species model using Euler transformation provided a lower-bound estimate of total TCR beta diversity. In TCRdb, the public reads were trimmed at Q25 with fastp and aligned with MiXCR, with productive beta chains retained. Each CDR3 protein gets just one entry, which takes the most common genes and DNA from the rows behind it. The V and J calls were determined by TCRdb, not by the authors. The sample records approximately 1.5 million distinct CDR3 sequences, 30% to 40% of which are singletons. 11% of the sample belongs to the ten largest clones.

The donors were roughly 39 Caucasian individuals from Russia, aged roughly 6 to 100 years, who were systemically healthy. Approximately 9.7 milliliters of peripheral blood were drawn from each donor into EDTA-treated Vacutainer tubes. Ficoll-Paque density-gradient centrifugation was used to isolate PBMCs, with at least 6.5 million obtained per sample. Trizol reagent was used to extract total RNA from the PBMCs, yielding at least 6 micrograms per sample. The percentages of naive CD45RAhigh/CD27high T cells were determined by flow cytometry on a PBMC aliquot from every donor. CDR1 and CDR2 are read off the germline V gene as SGHTS and YDEGEE. Inclusive of the bounding cysteine and phenylalanine, the CDR3 is 16 residues long. The entry retains the CDR3 DNA only, 48 bases that are in frame from base 1. The junction carries 18 bases between V and J, which are trimmed by 4 bases and 4 bases respectively.

The data originate from a study of blood T cells in healthy people across ages (dated by TCRdb to the mid-2010s). Describing the broader study: In model experiments, roughly one uniquely barcoded TCR beta cDNA molecule per two T cells was captured by template switching. The study measured age-related changes in TCR beta repertoire diversity using deep sequencing normalized with unique cDNA molecular identifiers. Two additional independent replicas of 1 million unique cDNA reads from the same blood draw were analyzed for two donors (one aged 18 to 30 and one aged 80 or older). Donors of different ages were randomly distributed across sequencing lanes to avoid experimental bias. Donors were grouped into four age groups: young (average about 15 years), middle-aged (roughly 38), aged (around 56) and long-lived (around 82). Overall results and qualifications from the work: Since profiling was done on bulk unsorted PBMCs, naive and antigen-experienced compartments could not be conclusively compared. Observed TCR beta diversity correlated strongly with the percentage of naive T cells measured by flow cytometry. Observed TCR beta diversity per million T cells fell roughly linearly with age, and a significant reduction was already apparent by age around 40. Estimates of total diversity based on one million sequenced T cells were regarded as lower bounds and as underestimates. Because the CMV infection status of the donors was unknown, age-related changes in expanded clonotypes may potentially have been confounded. The long-lived group showed more naive CD4+ T cells, fewer expanded clones and increased TCR diversity than the aged group, suggesting age selection.

In this chain, TRBV5-8 is recombined with TRBJ2-1; the D segment might be TRBD1 or TRBD2, since each matches 5 bases. The source of this sequence is a woman aged 30 to 39 in good health. Source material: blood. The CDR3 corresponds to CASSETRGTSYNEQFF. The sequenced DNA: TGTGCCAGCAGCGAAACCCGGGGCACAAGTTACAATGAGCAGTTCTTC.